This T cell receptor beta chain comes out of a study of cytomegalovirus exposure and HLA in healthy donors. Study-wide findings and caveats: TRBV6-2, TRBV6-3 and other indistinguishable V segments were excluded. Earlier analysis yielded a pattern in which most TCR beta V segments were productive about 87% or about 30% of the time. A missense DCLRE1C variant was associated with V- and J-gene trimming of TCR beta chains in a later analysis, and an independent cohort replicated the association. It was only CMV serostatus that was available as immune exposure information.

As regards this clone: Its antigen is unknown.

It was with 60 Vbeta and 13 Jbeta primers that the PCR ran. Produced via immunoSEQ multiplex PCR; TCRdb's table is partial and in-frame only. The sample lists over 90,000 clones; approximately 75% were seen once. Germline lookup yields CDR1 LNHDA and CDR2 SQIVND (reference sequence). V shed 3 bases and J 5 bases; nucleotides not matched to a gene: 13. The CDR3 totals 18 residues. This sequence originates from a woman in her 70s in good health and CMV-seropositive. The specimen sequenced was PBMCs. The rearrangement uses TRBV19 and TRBJ2-5; 12 nucleotides line up with TRBD2. Here the CDR3 reads CASSMVGLAGGTAETQYF. Written as DNA, the CDR3 is TGTGCCAGTAGTATGGTAGGGCTAGCGGGGGGGACTGCGGAGACCCAGTACTTC. The full variable domain, with the rest looked up from reference TRBV19 and TRBJ2-5, is DGGITQSPKYLFRKEGQNVTLSCEQNLNHDAMYWYRQDPGQGLRLIYYSQIVNDFQKGDIAEGYSVSREKKESFPLTVTSAQKNPTAFYLCASSMVGLAGGTAETQYFGPGTRLLVL.